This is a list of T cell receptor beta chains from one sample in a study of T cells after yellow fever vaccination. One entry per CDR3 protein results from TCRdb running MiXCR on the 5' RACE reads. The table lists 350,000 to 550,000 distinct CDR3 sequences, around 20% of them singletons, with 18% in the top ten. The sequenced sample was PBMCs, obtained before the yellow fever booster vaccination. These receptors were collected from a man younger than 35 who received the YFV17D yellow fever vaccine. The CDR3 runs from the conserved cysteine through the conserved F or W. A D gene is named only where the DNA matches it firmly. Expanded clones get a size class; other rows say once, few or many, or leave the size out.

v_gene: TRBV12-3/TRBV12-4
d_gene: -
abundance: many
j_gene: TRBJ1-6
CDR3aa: CASSLWGGNSPLHF
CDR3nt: TGTGCCAGCAGTTTATGGGGGGGGAATTCACCCCTCCACTTT

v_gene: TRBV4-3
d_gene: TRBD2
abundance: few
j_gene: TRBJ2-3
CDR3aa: CASSHGTSGGVPSDTQYF
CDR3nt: TGCGCCAGCAGCCACGGGACTAGCGGGGGAGTGCCAAGTGATACGCAGTATTTT

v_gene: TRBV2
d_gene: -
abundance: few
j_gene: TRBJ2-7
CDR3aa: CASSEVQGQYEQYF
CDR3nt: TGTGCCAGCAGTGAAGTTCAAGGGCAGTACGAGCAGTACTTC

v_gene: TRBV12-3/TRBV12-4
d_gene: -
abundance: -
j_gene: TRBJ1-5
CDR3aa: CASSRTGIYSNQPQHF
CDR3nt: TGTGCCAGCAGTCGTACAGGGATTTATAGCAATCAGCCCCAGCATTTT

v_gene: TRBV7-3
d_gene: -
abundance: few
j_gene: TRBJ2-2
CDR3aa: CASSSSGTPNTGELFF
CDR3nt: TGTGCCAGCAGCTCATCCGGGACACCGAACACCGGGGAGCTGTTTTTT

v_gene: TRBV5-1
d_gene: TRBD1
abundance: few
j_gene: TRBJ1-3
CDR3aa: CASSSTGISGNTIYF
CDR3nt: TGCGCCAGCAGCTCGACAGGGATCTCTGGAAACACCATATATTTT

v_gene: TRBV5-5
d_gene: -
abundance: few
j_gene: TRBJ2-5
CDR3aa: CASSYRDIQETQYF
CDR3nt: TGTGCCAGCAGCTACCGGGACATACAAGAGACCCAGTACTTC

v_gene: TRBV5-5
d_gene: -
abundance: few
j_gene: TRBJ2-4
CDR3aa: CASSLDRANIGIQYF
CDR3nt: TGTGCCAGCAGCTTGGACAGGGCTAACATCGGCATTCAGTACTTC

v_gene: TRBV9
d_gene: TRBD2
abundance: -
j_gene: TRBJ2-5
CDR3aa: CASSVAPRGDQETQYF
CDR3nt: TGTGCCAGCAGCGTAGCTCCGCGGGGGGATCAAGAGACCCAGTACTTC

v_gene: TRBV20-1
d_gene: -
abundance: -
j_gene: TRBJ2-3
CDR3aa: CSARDLVGDTQYF
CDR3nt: TGCAGTGCTAGAGATCTAGTGGGAGATACGCAGTATTTT

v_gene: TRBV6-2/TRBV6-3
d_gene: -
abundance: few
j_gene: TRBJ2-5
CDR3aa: CASSYISGGSETQYF
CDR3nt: TGTGCCAGCAGTTACATCTCGGGGGGCTCGGAGACCCAGTACTTC

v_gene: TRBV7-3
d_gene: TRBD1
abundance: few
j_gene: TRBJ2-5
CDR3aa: CASSLKGPGQQFQETQYF
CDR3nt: TGTGCCAGCAGCTTAAAGGGCCCGGGACAGCAGTTCCAAGAGACCCAGTACTTC

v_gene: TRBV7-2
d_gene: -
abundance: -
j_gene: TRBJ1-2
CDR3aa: CASSWTQGIGYTF
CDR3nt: TGTGCCAGCAGCTGGACTCAGGGGATCGGCTACACCTTC

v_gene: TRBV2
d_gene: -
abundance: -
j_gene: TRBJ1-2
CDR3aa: CASSVNGGYTF
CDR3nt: TGTGCCAGCAGTGTAAACGGGGGCTACACCTTC

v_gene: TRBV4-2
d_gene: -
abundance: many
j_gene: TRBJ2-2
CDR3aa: CASSQATTGELFF
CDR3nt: TGTGCCAGCAGCCAAGCCACCACCGGGGAGCTGTTTTTT

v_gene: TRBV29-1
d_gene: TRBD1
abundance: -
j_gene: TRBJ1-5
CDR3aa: CSAAAGQNQPQHF
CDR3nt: TGCAGCGCGGCGGCGGGACAGAATCAGCCCCAGCATTTT

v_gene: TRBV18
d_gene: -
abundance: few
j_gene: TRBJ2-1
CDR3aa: CASSLPDRRHEQFF
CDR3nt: TGTGCCAGCTCACTCCCGGACAGACGCCATGAGCAGTTCTTC

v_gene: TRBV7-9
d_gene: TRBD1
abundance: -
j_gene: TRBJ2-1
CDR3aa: CASSPSGQGGEQFF
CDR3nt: TGTGCCAGCAGCCCCTCGGGACAGGGGGGTGAGCAGTTCTTC

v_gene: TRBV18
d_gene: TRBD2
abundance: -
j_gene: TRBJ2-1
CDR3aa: CASSPTVQRGAGEQFF
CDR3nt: TGTGCCAGCTCACCGACCGTACAGCGGGGGGCGGGTGAGCAGTTCTTC

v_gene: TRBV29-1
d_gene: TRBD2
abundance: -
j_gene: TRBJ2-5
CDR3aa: CSVEIAGQETQYF
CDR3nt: TGCAGCGTAGAGATAGCGGGGCAAGAGACCCAGTACTTC

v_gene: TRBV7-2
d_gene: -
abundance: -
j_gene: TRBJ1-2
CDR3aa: CASSLSDRGDLSF
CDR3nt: TGTGCCAGCAGCTTAAGTGATCGCGGGGACCTCTCCTTC

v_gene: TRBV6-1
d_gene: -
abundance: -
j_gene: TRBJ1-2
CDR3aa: CASSEVTGSAYGYTF
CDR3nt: TGTGCCAGCAGTGAGGTGACAGGCAGTGCCTATGGCTACACCTTC

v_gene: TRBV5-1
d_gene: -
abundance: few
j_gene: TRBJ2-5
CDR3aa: CASSLASRAGETQYF
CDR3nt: TGCGCCAGCAGCTTGGCCTCCAGGGCTGGGGAGACCCAGTACTTC

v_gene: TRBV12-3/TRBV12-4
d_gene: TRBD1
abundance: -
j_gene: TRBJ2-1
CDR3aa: CASSYPGQGAYRLETYNEQFF
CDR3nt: TGTGCCAGCAGTTATCCCGGACAGGGCGCGTACCGACTGGAGACCTACAATGAGCAGTTCTTC

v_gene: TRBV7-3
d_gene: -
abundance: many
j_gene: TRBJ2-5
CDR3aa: CASSLDRGKETQYF
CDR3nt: TGTGCCAGCAGCTTAGATCGGGGTAAAGAGACCCAGTACTTC

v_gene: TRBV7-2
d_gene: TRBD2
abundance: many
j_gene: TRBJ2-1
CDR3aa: CASSPPGGAGGQGEQFF
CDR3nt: TGTGCCAGCAGCCCCCCGGGGGGAGCGGGGGGGCAGGGTGAGCAGTTCTTC

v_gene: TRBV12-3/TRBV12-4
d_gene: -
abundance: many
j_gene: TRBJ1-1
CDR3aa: CASSDQVTNTEAFF
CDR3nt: TGTGCCAGCAGTGACCAGGTGACGAACACTGAAGCTTTCTTT

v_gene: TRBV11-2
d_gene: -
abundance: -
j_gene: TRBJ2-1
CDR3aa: CATYQGSSYNEQFF
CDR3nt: TGTGCCACCTACCAGGGGAGCTCCTACAATGAGCAGTTCTTC

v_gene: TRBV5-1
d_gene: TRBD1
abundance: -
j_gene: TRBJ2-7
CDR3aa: CASSKTGGLREQYF
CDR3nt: TGCGCCAGCAGCAAGACAGGGGGCCTGAGGGAGCAGTACTTC

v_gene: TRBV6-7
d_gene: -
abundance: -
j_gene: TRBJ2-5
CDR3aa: CASRWDTQETQYF
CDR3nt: TGTGCCAGCCGCTGGGACACCCAAGAGACCCAGTACTTC

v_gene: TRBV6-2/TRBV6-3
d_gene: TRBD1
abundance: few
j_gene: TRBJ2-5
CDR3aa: CASSFKRTGKETQYF
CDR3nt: TGTGCCAGCAGTTTTAAAAGGACAGGGAAAGAGACCCAGTACTTC

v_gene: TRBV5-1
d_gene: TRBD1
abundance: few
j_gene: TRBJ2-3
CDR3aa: CASAPGQSTDTQYF
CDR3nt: TGCGCCAGCGCCCCGGGACAGAGCACAGATACGCAGTATTTT

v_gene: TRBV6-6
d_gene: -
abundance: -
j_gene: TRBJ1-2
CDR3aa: CASSLTSAGFGGYGYTF
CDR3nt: TGTGCCAGCAGCCTAACTTCGGCAGGGTTCGGTGGCTATGGCTACACCTTC

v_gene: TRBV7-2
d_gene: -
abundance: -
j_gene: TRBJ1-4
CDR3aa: CASSPLPRQSNEKLFF
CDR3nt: TGTGCCAGCAGCCCACTACCCAGACAGTCTAATGAAAAACTGTTTTTT

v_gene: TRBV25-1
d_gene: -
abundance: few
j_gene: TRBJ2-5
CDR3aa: CASSGDSGAQETQYF
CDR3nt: TGTGCCAGCAGTGGGGATAGCGGCGCACAAGAGACCCAGTACTTC

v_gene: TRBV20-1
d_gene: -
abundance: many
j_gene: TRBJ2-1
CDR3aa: CSAWLRNNEQFF
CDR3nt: TGCAGTGCTTGGCTGAGGAACAATGAGCAGTTCTTC

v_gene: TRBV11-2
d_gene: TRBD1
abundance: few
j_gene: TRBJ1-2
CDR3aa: CASSLNRGVSYGYTF
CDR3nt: TGTGCCAGCAGCTTAAACAGGGGTGTGAGCTATGGCTACACCTTC

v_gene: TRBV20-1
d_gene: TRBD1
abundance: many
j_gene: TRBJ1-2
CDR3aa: CSARGQGARYGYTF
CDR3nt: TGCAGTGCTAGGGGACAGGGGGCGCGGTATGGCTACACCTTC

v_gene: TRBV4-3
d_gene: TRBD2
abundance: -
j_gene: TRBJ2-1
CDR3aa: CASRPGTSFNEQFF
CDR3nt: TGCGCCAGCAGACCCGGGACTAGCTTTAATGAGCAGTTCTTC

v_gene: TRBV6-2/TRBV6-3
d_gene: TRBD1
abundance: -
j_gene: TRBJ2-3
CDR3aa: CASSPPVGQGARDTQYF
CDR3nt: TGTGCCAGCAGTCCCCCGGTTGGGCAGGGGGCGCGTGATACGCAGTATTTT

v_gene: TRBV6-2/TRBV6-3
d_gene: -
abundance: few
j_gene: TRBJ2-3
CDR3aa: CASSYPWDSTDTQYF
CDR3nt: TGTGCCAGCAGTTACCCGTGGGACAGCACAGATACGCAGTATTTT

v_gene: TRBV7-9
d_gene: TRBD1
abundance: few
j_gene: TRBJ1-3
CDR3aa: CASSFRSSGQGANSGNTIYF
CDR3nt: TGTGCCAGCAGCTTTAGGTCTTCGGGACAGGGGGCAAACTCTGGAAACACCATATATTTT

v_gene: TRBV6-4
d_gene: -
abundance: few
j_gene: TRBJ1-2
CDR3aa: CASSAEDGYGYTF
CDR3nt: TGTGCCAGCAGTGCCGAAGACGGATATGGCTACACCTTC

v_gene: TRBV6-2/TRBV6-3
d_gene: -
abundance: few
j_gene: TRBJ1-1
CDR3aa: CASSPGPDGAFF
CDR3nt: TGTGCCAGCAGCCCCGGACCGGACGGCGCTTTCTTT

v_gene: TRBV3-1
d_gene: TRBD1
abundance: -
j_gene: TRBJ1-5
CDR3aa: CASSQGTGGQPQHF
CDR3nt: TGTGCCAGCAGCCAAGGTACAGGGGGTCAGCCCCAGCATTTT

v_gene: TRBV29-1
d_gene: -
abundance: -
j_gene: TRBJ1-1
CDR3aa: CSVDRGRNEAFF
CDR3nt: TGCAGCGTTGATAGGGGACGAAATGAAGCTTTCTTT

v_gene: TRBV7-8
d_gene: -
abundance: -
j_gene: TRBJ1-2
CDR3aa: CASSPEGTGYTF
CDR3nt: TGTGCCAGCAGCCCAGAGGGGACTGGCTACACCTTC

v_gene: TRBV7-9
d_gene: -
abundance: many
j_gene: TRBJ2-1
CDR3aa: CASTLQDEQFF
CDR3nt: TGTGCCAGCACGCTTCAGGATGAGCAGTTCTTC

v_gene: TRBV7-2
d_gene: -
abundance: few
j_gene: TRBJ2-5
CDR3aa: CASSYLTRQETQYF
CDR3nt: TGTGCCAGCAGCTACCTCACACGCCAAGAGACCCAGTACTTC

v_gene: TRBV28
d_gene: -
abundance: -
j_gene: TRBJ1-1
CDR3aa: CASSLTGTHTEAFF
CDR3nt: TGTGCCAGCAGTTTGACCGGGACCCACACTGAAGCTTTCTTT

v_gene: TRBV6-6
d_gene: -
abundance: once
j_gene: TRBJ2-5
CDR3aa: CASSAGVGETQYF
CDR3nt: TGTGCCAGCAGTGCAGGGGTAGGGGAGACCCAGTACTTC

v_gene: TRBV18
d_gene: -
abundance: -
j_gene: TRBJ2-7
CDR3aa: CASSLWDKSYEQYF
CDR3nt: TGTGCCAGCTCACTATGGGACAAGTCCTACGAGCAGTACTTC

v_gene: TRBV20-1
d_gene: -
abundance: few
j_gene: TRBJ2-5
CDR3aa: CSARDPGVQETQYF
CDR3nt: TGCAGTGCTAGAGATCCTGGGGTACAAGAGACCCAGTACTTC

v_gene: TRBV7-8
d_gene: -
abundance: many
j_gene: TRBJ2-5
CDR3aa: CASSFMETQYF
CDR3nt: TGTGCCAGCAGCTTCATGGAGACCCAGTACTTC

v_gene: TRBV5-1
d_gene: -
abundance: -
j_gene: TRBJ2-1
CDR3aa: CASSLERRREQFF
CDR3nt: TGCGCCAGCAGCTTGGAGCGACGACGTGAGCAGTTCTTC

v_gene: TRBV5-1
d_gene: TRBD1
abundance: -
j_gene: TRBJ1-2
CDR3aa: CASSTGQGAFGYTF
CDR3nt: TGCGCCAGCAGCACCGGACAGGGGGCGTTTGGCTACACCTTC

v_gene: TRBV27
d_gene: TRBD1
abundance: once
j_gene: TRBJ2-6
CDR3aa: CASSGEWPRYRGRSQRANVLTF
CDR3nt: TGTGCCAGCAGTGGTGAGTGGCCGAGATACAGGGGGAGATCTCAGAGGGCCAACGTCCTGACTTTC

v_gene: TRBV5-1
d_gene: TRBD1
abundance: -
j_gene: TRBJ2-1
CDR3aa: CASSLQGAKDEQFF
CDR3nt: TGCGCCAGCAGCTTACAGGGGGCTAAGGATGAGCAGTTCTTC

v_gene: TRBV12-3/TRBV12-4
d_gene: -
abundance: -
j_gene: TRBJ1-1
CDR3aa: CASSRRLKNTEAFF
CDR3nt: TGTGCCAGCAGTCGAAGGCTGAAGAACACTGAAGCTTTCTTT